There are many counts of the clone carrying this TCR beta chain. The source of the sample is a study of T cells in Graves' hyperthyroidism and ophthalmopathy. What was amplified from RNA transcripts were TCR beta CDR3 regions. During a first-round RT-PCR of the TCR CDR3, the HTBI primer set was used. TCRdb fed the multiplex PCR reads into MiXCR, producing one record per CDR3 protein. The sample lists roughly 510,000 distinct CDR3 sequences; 40% to 50% were seen once. With V trimmed by 2 bases and J by 0 bases, 1 base remained unmatched. Germline CDR1 reads SQVTM; CDR2 reads ANQGSEA. The CDR3 is made up of 13 amino acids.

The receptor's source is an adult woman with Graves' disease, either hyperthyroidism or ophthalmopathy (not recorded which). This chain uses TRBV29-1 with TRBJ2-7; 7 bases map to TRBD1. The material sequenced was peripheral blood or thyroid tissue (not recorded which). CDR3 sequence: CSVERQGSYEQYF. CDR3 nucleotides: TGCAGCGTTGAAAGACAGGGCTCCTACGAGCAGTACTTC.